Following are 14 T cell receptor beta chains from one sample sequenced in a study of cytomegalovirus exposure and HLA in healthy donors. The PCR used 60 Vbeta and 13 Jbeta primers. Sequenced by immunoSEQ multiplex PCR; TCRdb stores in-frame clones only, minus some. The repertoire includes around 270,000 clones, 80% of them detected once, and less than 0.4% sits in the top ten. Sequenced material: PBMCs. These TCRs come from a girl aged 2-10 years in good health and CMV-seronegative.

The chain links TRBV29-1 to TRBJ1-2; tentative D call: TRBD1 (5 bases). Trimming took 2 bases from V and 3 from J, leaving 16 bases between them. The CDR3 runs to 15 residues. Germline CDR1 SQVTM, CDR2 ANQGSEA. CDR3: CSVEFGLGGYYGYTF. CDR3 nucleotides: TGCAGCGTTGAATTTGGATTGGGGGGTTACTATGGCTACACCTTC.

V is TRBV20-1 and J is TRBJ1-5; a weak D match, TRBD1 (5 bases). The germline gives CDR1 DFQATT, CDR2 SNEGSKA (reference sequence). The CDR3 length is 11 residues. CDR3 sequence reads: CSASGRAAQHF. DNA for the CDR3: TGCAGCGCATCAGGCAGGGCGGCCCAGCATTTT.

The chain recombines TRBV7-2 with TRBJ2-5, with a possible D match to TRBD2 (5 bases). The CDR3 consists of 13 residues. CDR1 and CDR2 from the germline V gene are SGHTA and FQGNSA. Trimming pared 5 bases from V and 5 bases from J, leaving 12 bases between. The CDR3 sequence: CASSRDQRETQYF. CDR3 in DNA: TGTGCCAGCAGCAGAGACCAGCGGGAGACCCAGTACTTC.

The chain recombines TRBV5-4 with TRBJ1-1, with no clear D. The germline V gene encodes CDR1 SGHNT and CDR2 YYREEE (reference sequence). Trimming shortened V by 4 bases and J by 7 bases, and 14 bases separated the two germline ends. The CDR3 totals 13 residues. The CDR3 DNA follows: TGTGCCAGCAGCAACCCTAATGGTTTTGAAGCTTTCTTT. Amino acid sequence: CASSNPNGFEAFF.

The J gene is TRBJ2-3, the V gene TRBV6-1; 10 bases align to TRBD2. With 1 base clipped from V and 3 bases from J, the junction kept 1 base outside the gene matches. Germline assignment: CDR1 MNHNS and CDR2 SASEGT. This CDR3 contains 15 residues. The CDR3 bases are TGTGCCAGCAGTGAAGTAGCGGGAGGAACAGATACGCAGTATTTT. Encoded protein: CASSEVAGGTDTQYF.

This clone was picked up a small number of times. V usage is TRBV7-3 and J usage is TRBJ2-3, with TRBD2 identical over 9 bases. This CDR3 is built from 18 residues. Trimming at V came to 0 bases and at J to 2 bases, leaving 9 bases not matched to a gene. CDR1 is SGHTA and CDR2 is FQGTGA in the germline V gene. The CDR3 here is CASSLTNGRGGLTDTQYF. The CDR3, as DNA: TGTGCCAGCAGCTTAACGAATGGGCGGGGGGGCCTCACAGATACGCAGTATTTT. Complete variable domain (other parts from reference TRBV7-3 and TRBJ2-3): GAGVSQTPSNKVTEKGKYVELRCDPISGHTALYWYRQSLGQGPEFLIYFQGTGAADDSGLPNDRFFAVRPEGSVSTLKIQRTERGDSAVYLCASSLTNGRGGLTDTQYFGPGTRLTVL.

This clone was seen more than once but under ten times. The chain has TRBV7-2 and TRBJ2-7, with 9 bases lining up with TRBD2. Trimming took 1 base from V and 2 from J; bases not matched to a gene: 3. The CDR3 sequence is 15 residues long. Germline V gene data show CDR1 as SGHTA and CDR2 as FQGNSA. The CDR3 region has the DNA TGTGCCAGCAGCTTAGGCCTAGCGGGACCCTACGAGCAGTACTTC. This codes for CASSLGLAGPYEQYF.

This clone has at least ten counts. The chain couples TRBV19 to TRBJ1-6; D is unclear. Between the trimmed V and J ends, which lost 6 bases and 7 bases, there was a span of 16 bases. Germline-derived CDR1 and CDR2 are LNHDA and SQIVND (reference sequence). This CDR3 spans 15 amino acids. CDR3 nucleotide sequence: TGTGCCAGTAGCCCCGGGTCCTCATCAAATTCACCCCTCCACTTT. Translated: CASSPGSSSNSPLHF.

J is TRBJ1-5 and V is TRBV6-5; maybe TRBD1 (5 bases). The CDR3 loop spans 14 amino acids. In germline, CDR1 is MNHEY, CDR2 SVGAGI. The germline V and J ends were trimmed by 8 bases and 0 bases, with 11 bases remaining between them. The CDR3 reads CASATDYSNQPQHF. The CDR3 nucleotides are TGTGCCAGCGCGACAGATTATAGCAATCAGCCCCAGCATTTT.

Only a few counts were recorded for this clone. This specimen includes other DNA sequences encoding the same CDR3. The chain joins TRBV29-1 to TRBJ2-7; 13 bases line up with TRBD2. CDR3 length: 15 amino acids. Germline loops: CDR1 SQVTM, CDR2 ANQGSEA. Trimming cost V 6 bases and J 0 bases; bases outside gene matches: 5. The CDR3 bases are TGCAGCGTCGGACTAGCGGGAGTACCCTCCTACGAGCAGTACTTC. Translated: CSVGLAGVPSYEQYF.

The chain links TRBV14 to TRBJ2-1, with 7 bases matching TRBD1. The germline CDR1 and CDR2 sequences are SGHDN and FVKESK. The CDR3 runs to 18 residues. After removal of 0 bases from V and 2 bases from J, the junction contained 10 bases not matched to a gene. This CDR3 reads CASSQEKWGQFTYNEQFF. For the CDR3, the DNA is TGTGCCAGCAGCCAAGAAAAGTGGGGACAGTTTACCTACAATGAGCAGTTCTTC.

The rearrangement uses TRBV2 and TRBJ2-1, with D perhaps TRBD2 (5 bases). Germline assignment: CDR1 SNHLY and CDR2 FYNNEI. The V end was cut by 3 bases, the J end by 4 bases, with 16 bases between. This CDR3 region has 16 residues. The CDR3 spells CASSETEGRFYNEQFF. The CDR3 nucleotides are TGTGCCAGCAGTGAGACCGAAGGGAGATTTTACAATGAGCAGTTCTTC.

The chain joins TRBV5-1 to TRBJ2-7; possibly TRBD2 for D (5 bases). This CDR3 contains 13 residues. Trimming left V 2 bases short and J 4 bases short, with 10 bases between. Germline loops: CDR1 SGHRS, CDR2 YFSETQ. CDR3 protein: CASSFGVNYEQYF. In DNA, the CDR3 is TGCGCCAGCAGCTTCGGGGTGAATTACGAGCAGTACTTC.

This clone has just a few counts. CDR3 loop: CATSTDRLPGGGNTIYF. The CDR3 DNA follows: TGTGCCACCAGCACCGATCGCCTACCAGGGGGTGGAAACACCATATATTTT. This chain connects TRBV15 to TRBJ1-3, with 7 nucleotides matching TRBD1. The germline V gene has CDR1 LNHNV and CDR2 YYDKDF (reference sequence). Losses at the gene ends were 4 bases for V and 3 bases for J; bases not matched to a gene: 12. The length of the CDR3 is 17 residues.